The following is a T cell receptor (beta chain) sequence with its context. Losses at the gene ends were 5 bases for V and 2 bases for J; bases not matched to a gene: 18. The CDR3 runs 19 residues. Germline V gene data show CDR1 as SGHNT and CDR2 as YENEEA. The sample belongs to a study of OX40 agonist ivuxolimab in advanced cancers. TCRdb's table, derived via immunoSEQ multiplex PCR, lists solely in-frame clones and lacks some. The repertoire consists of around 50,000 clones, with about 89% occurring once and the leading ten covering around a third. The sequenced sample was CD4+ or CD8+ T cells sorted from blood, obtained in a trial of the OX40 agonist ivuxolimab. The receptor's source is an adult with an advanced solid tumor such as melanoma, head and neck, liver or kidney cancer. This chain connects TRBV11-3 to TRBJ2-3, with TRBD2 identical over 8 bases. The CDR3 here is CASSTSEVLAGFITDTQYF. DNA for the CDR3: TGTGCCAGCAGCACGAGTGAGGTGTTAGCGGGGTTTATCACAGATACGCAGTATTTT. The whole variable domain, filled in from reference TRBV11-3 and TRBJ2-3, reads EAGVVQSPRYKIIEKKQPVAFWCNPISGHNTLYWYLQNLGQGPELLIRYENEEAVDDSQLPKDRFSAERLKGVDSTLKIQPAELGDSAVYLCASSTSEVLAGFITDTQYFGPGTRLTVL.